This record concerns one TCR beta chain sequence. It lacks a known antigen. Within one base of it there is no much larger clone, and no base qualities were kept. V and J lose 1 base and 4 bases, and a span of 8 bases separates them. CDR1 and CDR2 are drawn from the germline V gene (reference sequence): DFQATT, SNEGSKA. The CDR3 spans 13 residues, from the cysteine through the phenylalanine. Only the CDR3 region is kept as DNA, spanning 39 bases read in frame from base 1. The protocol used for the library was 5' RACE. Sequencing was carried out with an Illumina HiSeq 2500. A second PCR of about 7 to 12 cycles was run with a J-beta primer mix and a sample-barcoded 5' primer. Each TCR beta cDNA molecule received a unique molecular identifier from a template-switch 5' adaptor carrying 12 random nucleotides. At least 2.5 million CDR3-containing paired-end reads were obtained from each sample. All of the RNA was converted into first-strand cDNA using the Mint cDNA synthesis kit, with a TRBC-specific oligonucleotide serving as the primer. Following uracil-DNA glycosylase treatment, all cDNA underwent a first 18-cycle PCR with the universal primers M1SS and BC2_uni_R. The paper's processing steps were these. Each sample was normalized by randomly selecting 1 million high-quality reads, each carrying a distinct molecular identifier. Instead of being binned into consensus sequences, reads that shared molecular identifiers were thrown out. CDR3 identification, clonotype clustering and error correction used MiTCR with a Q25 quality threshold and the strictest error-elimination algorithm. A nonparametric unseen species model with Euler transformation was used to estimate a lower bound on total TCR beta diversity. TCRdb trimmed the raw reads at Q25, called clones with MiXCR and kept productive beta chains. Identical CDR3 protein sequences are pooled into one entry, listed with their most common genes and DNA. The V and J calls follow TCRdb's processing rather than the paper's. The table for this sample lists under 750,000 distinct CDR3 sequences; around half of them were counted only once. Of the sample, 20% to 25% is held by the ten largest clones.

Donors were roughly 40 systemically healthy Caucasian individuals from Russia aged 6 to 90 years. Roughly 9 milliliters of peripheral blood were drawn from each donor into EDTA-treated Vacutainer tubes. Ficoll-Paque density-gradient centrifugation was used to isolate PBMCs, with at least 7 million per sample. Total RNA was extracted from PBMCs with Trizol reagent, with at least 5.5 micrograms obtained per sample. For every donor, flow cytometry on a PBMC aliquot measured the percentage of naive CD45RAhigh/CD27high T cells. The data belong to a study of blood T cells in healthy people across ages (dated by TCRdb to between 2015 and 2017). Study-wide context: In model experiments, template switching captured about one uniquely barcoded TCR beta cDNA molecule for every two T cells. To avoid experimental bias, donors of different ages were distributed randomly across sequencing lanes. To track age-related changes in TCR beta repertoire diversity, the study relied on deep sequencing normalized with unique cDNA molecular identifiers. Two additional independent replicas of 1 million unique cDNA reads from the same blood draw were analyzed for two donors (one aged 18 to 29 and one aged 80 or older). The donors were divided into four age groups: young (average roughly 15 years), middle-aged (approximately 39), aged (about 60) and long-lived (about 90). Findings and caveats that apply to the study as a whole: Observed TCR beta diversity correlated strongly with the percentage of naive T cells measured by flow cytometry. Estimates of total diversity based on one million sequenced T cells were considered lower bounds and underestimates. Observed TCR beta diversity per million T cells fell roughly linearly with age, and a significant reduction was already apparent by age roughly 40. The CMV infection status of donors was not known, potentially confounding age-related changes in expanded clonotypes. Bulk unsorted PBMC profiling prevented conclusive comparison of naive and antigen-experienced compartments. The long-lived group showed more naive CD4+ T cells, fewer expanded clones and increased TCR diversity than the aged group, suggesting age selection.

Sequences were obtained from blood. The TCR originated in an elderly man in good health. The rearranged chain carries TRBV20-1 and TRBJ1-5; no D gene call is confident. The CDR3 region: CSARVQSNQPQHF. The bases read TGCAGTGCTAGAGTACAGAGTAATCAGCCCCAGCATTTT.